Each of the 9 T cell receptor beta chains below was sequenced from the same sample in a study of CD8+CD57+ T cells in acquired aplastic anemia. Using genomic DNA as the template, TCR beta VDJ and CDR3 profiling was carried out. MiXCR, run by TCRdb on the reads, gives a single entry per CDR3 protein. This table has about 150,000 distinct CDR3 sequences, about 48% appearing once. Sequenced patients had shown CD8+CD57+ cell expansion by flow cytometry. Sequences were obtained from sorted CD4+, CD8+, or CD8+CD57+ T cells (not recorded which) from PBMCs. These receptors all come from a human donor with aplastic anemia.

V gene TRBV19 combines with J gene TRBJ2-6, with a possible D match to TRBD1 (6 bases). V was clipped by 6 bases and J by 2 bases, with 11 bases between them. CDR3 length equals 15 residues. Per the germline V gene, CDR1 is LNHDA and CDR2 is SQIVND (reference sequence). CDR3 region: CASSPQGTGANVLTF. The CDR3 DNA follows: TGTGCCAGTAGCCCGCAGGGGACTGGGGCCAACGTCCTGACTTTC.

The chain employs TRBV27 and TRBJ1-5; no clear D gene. CDR1 and CDR2 from the germline V gene are MNHEY and SMNVEV (reference sequence). The germline V and J ends were trimmed by 0 bases and 0 bases, with 6 bases remaining between them. This CDR3 has 15 residues. CDR3 sequence reads: CASSLSAGSNQPQHF. CDR3 DNA sequence: TGTGCCAGCAGTTTATCGGCCGGTAGCAATCAGCCCCAGCATTTT.

This clonotype was seen repeatedly, ten times or more. The chain combines TRBV25-1 with TRBJ1-2; D call uncertain. Looked up from germline, CDR1 is MGHDK and CDR2 is SYGVNS. Between the trimmed V and J ends, which lost 10 bases and 3 bases, there was a span of 24 bases. The CDR3 sequence is 16 residues long. The CDR3 reads CATLGSGSAGDYGYTF. CDR3 DNA sequence: TGTGCCACCCTGGGGAGCGGCTCCGCGGGAGACTATGGCTACACCTTC.

This clonotype showed up just once. The genes are TRBV5-1 and TRBJ2-5; 9 bases map to TRBD1. Germline assignment: CDR1 SGHRS and CDR2 YFSETQ. V shed 5 bases, J shed 4 bases, and the junction held 9 bases outside the gene matches. The CDR3 sequence is 15 residues long. The CDR3 DNA follows: TGCGCCAGCAGGGGGGGGACAGGGAATGCAGAGACCCAGTACTTC. This sequence encodes CASRGGTGNAETQYF.

Details on this clonotype: One junction end disagrees with the germline gene, perhaps due to a read error. The CDR3 loop is CASSPGTGGAGWDNQQFF. CDR3 DNA sequence: TGTGCCAGCAGCCCTGGGACAGGGGGCGCGGGTTGGGACAATCAGCAGTTCTTC. The chain carries TRBV11-2 and TRBJ2-1; 12 nucleotides agree with TRBD1. This CDR3 contains 18 residues. CDR1 is SGHAT and CDR2 is FQNNGV in the germline V gene. The full variable domain, completed using reference TRBV11-2 and TRBJ2-1, is EAGVAQSPRYKIIEKRQSVAFWCNPISGHATLYWYQQILGQGPKLLIQFQNNGVVDDSQLPKDRFSAERLKGVDSTLKIQPAKLEDSAVYLCASSPGTGGAGWDNQQFFGPGTRLTVL.

This clonotype has a count of ten or more. The chain uses TRBV12-3 or TRBV12-4 and TRBJ2-7, with D perhaps given as TRBD1 or TRBD2 (5 bases each). V lost 0 bases, J lost 7 bases, and 13 bases lay in between. This CDR3 has 14 amino acids. DNA of the CDR3: TGTGCCAGCAGTTTAGCGGGACCCCTGAGGGAGCAGTACTTC. Translating gives CASSLAGPLREQYF.

This clonotype was seen only once. The CDR3 DNA follows: TGTGCCAGCAGCGTAGGTGGGTTATCCGCCGGGGAGCTGTTTTTT. The encoded protein is CASSVGGLSAGELFF. The V and J genes are TRBV9 and TRBJ2-2; D call uncertain. Germline assignment: CDR1 SGDLS and CDR2 YYNGEE. Trimming pared 0 bases from V and 6 bases from J, leaving 12 bases between. The CDR3 sequence is 15 residues long.

This clonotype was recorded a few times. This rearrangement joins TRBV19 to TRBJ2-3, with D perhaps matching TRBD2 (6 bases). CDR3 length: 13 residues. Between the trimmed V and J ends, which lost 7 bases and 4 bases, there was a span of 12 bases. Germline CDR1 reads LNHDA; CDR2 reads SQIVND (reference sequence). CDR3 region: CASKTGAADTQYF. The CDR3 nucleotides read TGTGCCAGTAAGACGGGAGCAGCAGATACGCAGTATTTT.

V gene TRBV20-1 combines with J gene TRBJ2-1; 11 positions match TRBD2. The V gene end was trimmed by 3 bases and the J gene end by 4 bases; junction bases not matched to a gene: 5. The CDR3 has 15 amino acids. Germline V lookup: CDR1 DFQATT, CDR2 SNEGSKA (reference sequence). CDR3 coding DNA: TGCAGTGCTAGGGAGGGACTAGCGGCTTACAATGAGCAGTTCTTC. This codes for CSAREGLAAYNEQFF.